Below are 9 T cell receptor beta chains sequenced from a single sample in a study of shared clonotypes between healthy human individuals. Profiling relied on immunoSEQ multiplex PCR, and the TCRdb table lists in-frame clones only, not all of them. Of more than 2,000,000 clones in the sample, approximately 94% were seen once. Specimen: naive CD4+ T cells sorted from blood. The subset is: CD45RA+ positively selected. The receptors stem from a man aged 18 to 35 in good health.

The CDR3 reads CASSLAGTGVNEQFF. In DNA, the CDR3 is TGCGCCAGCAGCCTCGCCGGGACAGGGGTGAATGAGCAGTTCTTC. V gene TRBV4-1 combines with J gene TRBJ2-1, with TRBD1 matching over 10 bases. Germline trimming cut 4 bases from V and 7 bases from J; bases unmatched to any gene: 7. The CDR3 spans 15 residues. Germline values: CDR1 MGHRA, CDR2 YSYEKL.

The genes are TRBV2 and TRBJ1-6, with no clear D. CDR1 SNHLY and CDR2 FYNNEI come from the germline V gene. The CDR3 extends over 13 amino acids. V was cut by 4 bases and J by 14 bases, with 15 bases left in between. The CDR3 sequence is CASSGFEGRALHF. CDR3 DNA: TGTGCCAGCAGTGGTTTTGAAGGGCGAGCCCTCCACTTT.

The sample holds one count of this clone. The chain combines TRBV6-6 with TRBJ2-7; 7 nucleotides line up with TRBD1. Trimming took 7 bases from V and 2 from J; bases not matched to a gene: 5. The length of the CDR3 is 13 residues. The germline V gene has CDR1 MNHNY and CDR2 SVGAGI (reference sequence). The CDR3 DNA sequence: TGTGCCAGCACCCGACAGGGAACCTACGAGCAGTACTTC. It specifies CASTRQGTYEQYF.

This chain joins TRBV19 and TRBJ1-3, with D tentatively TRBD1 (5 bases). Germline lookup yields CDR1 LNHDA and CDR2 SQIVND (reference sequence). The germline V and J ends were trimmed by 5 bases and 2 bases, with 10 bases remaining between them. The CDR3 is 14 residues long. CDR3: CASSPDRPGNTIYF. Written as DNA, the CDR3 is TGTGCCAGTAGTCCCGACAGACCTGGAAACACCATATATTTT. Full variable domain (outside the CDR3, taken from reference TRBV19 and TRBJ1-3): DGGITQSPKYLFRKEGQNVTLSCEQNLNHDAMYWYRQDPGQGLRLIYYSQIVNDFQKGDIAEGYSVSREKKESFPLTVTSAQKNPTAFYLCASSPDRPGNTIYFGEGSWLTVV.

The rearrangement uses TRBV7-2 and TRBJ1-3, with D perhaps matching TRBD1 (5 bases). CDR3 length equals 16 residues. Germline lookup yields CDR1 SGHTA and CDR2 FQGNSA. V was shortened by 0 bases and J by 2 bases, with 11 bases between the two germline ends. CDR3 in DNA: TGTGCCAGCAGCTTAGCCTCAGGGTGGGCTGGAAACACCATATATTTT. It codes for CASSLASGWAGNTIYF. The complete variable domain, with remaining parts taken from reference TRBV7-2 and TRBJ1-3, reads GAGVSQSPSNKVTEKGKDVELRCDPISGHTALYWYRQSLGQGLEFLIYFQGNSAPDKSGLPSDRFSAERTGGSVSTLTIQRTQQEDSAVYLCASSLASGWAGNTIYFGEGSWLTVV.

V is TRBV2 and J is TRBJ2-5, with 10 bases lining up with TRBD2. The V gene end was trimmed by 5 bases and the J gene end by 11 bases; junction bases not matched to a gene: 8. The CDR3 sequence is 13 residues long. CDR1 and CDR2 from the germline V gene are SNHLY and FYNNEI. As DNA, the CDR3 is TGTGCCAGCAGTCTTCGGACTAGCGGCCAGCAGTACTTC. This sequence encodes CASSLRTSGQQYF.

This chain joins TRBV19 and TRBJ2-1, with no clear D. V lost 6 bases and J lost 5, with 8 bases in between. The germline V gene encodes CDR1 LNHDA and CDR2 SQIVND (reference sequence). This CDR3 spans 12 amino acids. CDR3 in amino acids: CASSRPDNEQFF. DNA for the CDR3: TGTGCCAGTAGCCGGCCCGACAATGAGCAGTTCTTC. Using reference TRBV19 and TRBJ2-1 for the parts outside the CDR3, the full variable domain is DGGITQSPKYLFRKEGQNVTLSCEQNLNHDAMYWYRQDPGQGLRLIYYSQIVNDFQKGDIAEGYSVSREKKESFPLTVTSAQKNPTAFYLCASSRPDNEQFFGPGTRLTVL.

The CDR3 nucleotides are TGCGCCAGCACCCTCAGCTGGGGGACAACCAACTATGGCTACACCTTC. Its protein product is CASTLSWGTTNYGYTF. V gene TRBV5-1 combines with J gene TRBJ1-2; D perhaps matches TRBD1 (6 bases). The CDR3 totals 16 residues. Germline assignment: CDR1 SGHRS and CDR2 YFSETQ. V was trimmed by 6 bases and J by 2 bases, leaving 20 bases between them. Using reference TRBV5-1 and TRBJ1-2 for the parts outside the CDR3, the full variable domain is KAGVTQTPRYLIKTRGQQVTLSCSPISGHRSVSWYQQTPGQGLQFLFEYFSETQRNKGNFPGRFSGRQFSNSRSEMNVSTLELGDSALYLCASTLSWGTTNYGYTFGSGTRLTVV.

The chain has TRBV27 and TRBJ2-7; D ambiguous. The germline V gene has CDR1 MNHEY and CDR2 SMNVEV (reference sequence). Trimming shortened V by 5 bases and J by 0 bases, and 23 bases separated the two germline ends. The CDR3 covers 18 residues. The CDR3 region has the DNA TGTGCCAGCAGTACCTATCGCTATACGGATCAGAGCTCCTACGAGCAGTACTTC. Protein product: CASSTYRYTDQSSYEQYF.